Below, 9 T cell receptor beta chains from the same sample are listed, as sequenced in a study of blood T cell repertoires in COVID-19. Using immunoSEQ multiplex PCR, the repertoire was profiled, and TCRdb retains in-frame clones only, with some absent. The table records 95,000 to 120,000 clones, 81% of them present only once. Sequenced: peripheral blood. These receptors were collected from a man aged 45-65 years with acute or convalescent COVID-19.

The chain recombines TRBV7-6 with TRBJ1-3, with TRBD1 matching 9 bases. This CDR3 region has 15 residues. Germline V gene data show CDR1 as SGHVS and CDR2 as FNYEAQ. V gave up 6 bases and J gave up 2 bases; unmatched junction bases: 5. DNA of the CDR3: TGTGCCAGCAGACAGGGGGACAGGGCTGGAAACACCATATATTTT. Translating it yields CASRQGDRAGNTIYF. The variable domain in full, completed from reference TRBV7-6 and TRBJ1-3, reads GAGVSQSPRYKVTKRGQDVALRCDPISGHVSLYWYRQALGQGPEFLTYFNYEAQQDKSGLPNDRFSAERPEGSISTLTIQRTEQRDSAMYRCASRQGDRAGNTIYFGEGSWLTVV.

The genes are TRBV30 and TRBJ1-6, with TRBD1 identical over 8 bases. Germline-derived CDR1 and CDR2 are GTSNPN and SVGIG (reference sequence). The CDR3 sequence is 14 residues long. J lost 10 bases, V lost 3 bases, and 8 bases had no gene match. The CDR3 protein is CAWSPTGVGSPLHF. The CDR3 DNA reads TGTGCCTGGAGCCCGACAGGGGTAGGGTCACCCCTCCACTTT. Together with reference TRBV30 and TRBJ1-6, the CDR3 gives the full variable domain: SQTIHQWPATLVQPVGSPLSLECTVEGTSNPNLYWYRQAAGRGLQLLFYSVGIGQISSEVPQNLSASRPQDRQFILSSKKLLLSDSGFYLCAWSPTGVGSPLHFGNGTRLTVT.

The chain uses TRBV28 and TRBJ1-5; weak D call: TRBD1 (6 bases). This CDR3 has 14 residues. Germline V gene lookup returns CDR1 MDHEN and CDR2 SYDVKM. V lost 7 bases, J lost 5 bases, and 15 bases lay in between. The CDR3: CASTMGQSDQPQHF. The CDR3 nucleotides read TGTGCCAGCACCATGGGACAAAGTGATCAGCCCCAGCATTTT.

V gene TRBV28 combines with J gene TRBJ1-6, with D maybe TRBD1 (6 bases). V dropped 8 bases and J dropped 10 bases, with 18 bases sitting between them. Per the germline V gene, CDR1 is MDHEN and CDR2 is SYDVKM. This CDR3 spans 14 amino acids. In nucleotides, the CDR3 is TGTGCCAGCGAGAGGACAGTATTACAATCACCCCTCCACTTT. It translates to CASERTVLQSPLHF.

The chain links TRBV5-1 to TRBJ1-1; D unresolved. This CDR3 is 14 amino acids long. Germline CDR1 and CDR2: SGHRS and YFSETQ. With 6 bases removed from V and 0 bases from J, the gap between germline ends came to 12 bases. The CDR3: CASKQDPMNTEAFF. DNA for the CDR3: TGCGCCAGCAAGCAGGATCCCATGAACACTGAAGCTTTCTTT.

V and J are TRBV6-1 and TRBJ1-1, with D unclear. Trimming stripped 2 bases from V and 0 bases from J, with 13 bases between. Germline-derived CDR1 and CDR2 are MNHNS and SASEGT. The CDR3 totals 16 residues. Here the CDR3 reads CASSESSILMNTEAFF. The CDR3 DNA is TGTGCCAGCAGTGAATCCTCAATACTGATGAACACTGAAGCTTTCTTT.

This chain joins TRBV24-1 and TRBJ1-3; D is unclear. The germline CDR1 and CDR2 sequences are KGHDR and SFDVKD. The CDR3 runs 15 residues. V was clipped by 3 bases and J by 2 bases, with 10 bases between them. The CDR3, as DNA: TGTGCCACCAGTGATCCGACTAGGGCTGGAAACACCATATATTTT. Protein: CATSDPTRAGNTIYF.

This sequence joins TRBV27 and TRBJ1-2, with 9 nucleotides matching TRBD1. The V segment lost 2 bases and the J segment 7 bases; nucleotides outside the gene matches: 2. The CDR3 runs to 13 residues. Per the germline V gene, CDR1 is MNHEY and CDR2 is SMNVEV (reference sequence). The chain's CDR3 is CASSLNRGLGYTF. CDR3 nucleotide sequence: TGTGCCAGCAGTTTAAACAGGGGGCTTGGCTACACCTTC.

The genes are TRBV10-3 and TRBJ1-1, with TRBD1 as a possible D gene (5 bases). This CDR3 region has 14 residues. The ends were cut back, 3 bases at V and 4 bases at J, with 12 bases in the middle. Germline CDR1 and CDR2: ENHRY and SYGVKD. CDR3 coding DNA: TGTGCCATCAGTGAATCAGGGCTTTTCACTGAAGCTTTCTTT. Translated: CAISESGLFTEAFF.